The 9 T cell receptor beta chains presented below share a single source sample, sequenced in a study of shared clonotypes between healthy human individuals. Assay used: immunoSEQ multiplex PCR; TCRdb lists only in-frame clones, some missing. This table has about 1.5 million clones, 95% to 99% appearing once. The sequenced material came from naive CD4+ T cells sorted from blood. Subset specified: CD45RA+ positively selected. The receptors shown here come from a man aged 25-45 years in good health.

The chain employs TRBV5-1 and TRBJ1-4, with D perhaps TRBD1 (5 bases). CDR3 length: 16 amino acids. The V end was cut by 3 bases, the J end by 0 bases, with 12 bases between. In germline, CDR1 is SGHRS, CDR2 YFSETQ. CDR3 in amino acids: CASSWGTLATNEKLFF. CDR3 nucleotide sequence: TGCGCCAGCAGCTGGGGGACCCTCGCAACTAATGAAAAACTGTTTTTT.

The V call is TRBV7-2, the J call TRBJ2-1; TRBD2 might be the D (6 bases). This CDR3 is built from 15 residues. Germline CDR1 is SGHTA and CDR2 is FQGNSA. The V end was cut by 6 bases, the J end by 2 bases, with 14 bases between. CDR3 loop: CASRLAGLTYNEQFF. DNA for the CDR3: TGTGCCAGCAGGCTTGCGGGATTAACCTACAATGAGCAGTTCTTC.

As concerns this clone: The same CDR3 arises from other DNA sequences in this sample as well. This rearrangement joins TRBV5-6 to TRBJ2-7, with D hard to call. Germline V gives CDR1 SGHDT, CDR2 YYEEEE. V gave up 2 bases and J gave up 2 bases, with 2 bases separating them. CDR3 length: 11 residues. CDR3 coding DNA: TGTGCCAGCAGCTTCGCCTACGAGCAGTACTTC. This sequence encodes CASSFAYEQYF.

The chain joins TRBV29-1 to TRBJ2-7, with D possibly TRBD2 on 5 matching bases. The length of the CDR3 is 13 residues. Germline CDR1 SQVTM, CDR2 ANQGSEA. V lost 7 bases, J lost 4 bases, and 17 bases lay in between. CDR3: CSAGGAGLYEQYF. Here the CDR3 DNA reads TGCAGCGCCGGCGGCGCCGGACTTTACGAGCAGTACTTC.

V gene TRBV5-1 combines with J gene TRBJ2-1; 10 bases align to TRBD2. Germline-derived CDR1 and CDR2 are SGHRS and YFSETQ. J lost 7 bases, V lost 2 bases, and 15 bases had no gene match. This CDR3 is built from 18 residues. CDR3 sequence reads: CASSFGVSGRTFGNEQFF. CDR3 nucleotide sequence: TGCGCCAGCAGCTTTGGTGTTAGCGGGAGGACCTTTGGGAATGAGCAGTTCTTC.

Worth noting for this clone: The junction departs from the called germline gene at one end, perhaps through a read error. The genes are TRBV10-2 and TRBJ2-2; D may be TRBD2 (5 bases). The CDR3 sequence is 16 residues long. Germline V gene sequence: CDR1 WSHSY, CDR2 SAAADI. CDR3 sequence: CASRDLFSANTGELFF. The CDR3 DNA reads as TGCGCCAGCCGTGATTTATTTAGCGCGAACACCGGGGAGCTGTTTTTT.

This chain joins TRBV5-1 and TRBJ2-7, with TRBD1 identical over 7 bases. J was trimmed by 0 bases and V by 4 bases; bases with no gene match: 10. Germline V gene sequence: CDR1 SGHRS, CDR2 YFSETQ. The CDR3 runs to 16 residues. CDR3 nucleotide sequence: TGCGCCAGCAGCCTGGGACAGCCCTACCCCTCCTACGAGCAGTACTTC. It is translated as CASSLGQPYPSYEQYF.

This chain connects TRBV18 to TRBJ1-5; D remains ambiguous. Germline CDR1 is KGHSH and CDR2 is LQKENI. The V gene lost 3 bases and the J gene lost 6 bases, with 15 bases spanning the gap. The CDR3 is 15 amino acids. The CDR3 nucleotides are TGTGCCAGCTCACCCACGGGTAAAGGTGTTCAGCCCCAGCATTTT. Translated, it gives CASSPTGKGVQPQHF.

The gene calls are TRBV18 and TRBJ1-2, with D perhaps matching TRBD1 (5 bases). The length of the CDR3 is 16 residues. V gave up 2 bases and J gave up 0 bases, with 13 bases separating them. Germline loops: CDR1 KGHSH, CDR2 LQKENI. CDR3 bases: TGTGCCAGCTCACCATCTGCAGACAGTACTAACTATGGCTACACCTTC. Its protein product is CASSPSADSTNYGYTF.